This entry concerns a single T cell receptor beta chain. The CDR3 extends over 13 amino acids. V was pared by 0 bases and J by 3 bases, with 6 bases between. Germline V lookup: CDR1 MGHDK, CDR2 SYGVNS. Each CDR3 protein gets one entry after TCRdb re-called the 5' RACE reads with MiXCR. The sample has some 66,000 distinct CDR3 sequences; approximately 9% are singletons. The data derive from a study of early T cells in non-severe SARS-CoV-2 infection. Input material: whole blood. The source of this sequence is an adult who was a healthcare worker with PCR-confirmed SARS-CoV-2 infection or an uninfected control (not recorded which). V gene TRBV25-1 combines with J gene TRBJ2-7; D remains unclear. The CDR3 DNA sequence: TGTGCCAGCAGTGAATATGCGTACTACGAGCAGTACTTC. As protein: CASSEYAYYEQYF.